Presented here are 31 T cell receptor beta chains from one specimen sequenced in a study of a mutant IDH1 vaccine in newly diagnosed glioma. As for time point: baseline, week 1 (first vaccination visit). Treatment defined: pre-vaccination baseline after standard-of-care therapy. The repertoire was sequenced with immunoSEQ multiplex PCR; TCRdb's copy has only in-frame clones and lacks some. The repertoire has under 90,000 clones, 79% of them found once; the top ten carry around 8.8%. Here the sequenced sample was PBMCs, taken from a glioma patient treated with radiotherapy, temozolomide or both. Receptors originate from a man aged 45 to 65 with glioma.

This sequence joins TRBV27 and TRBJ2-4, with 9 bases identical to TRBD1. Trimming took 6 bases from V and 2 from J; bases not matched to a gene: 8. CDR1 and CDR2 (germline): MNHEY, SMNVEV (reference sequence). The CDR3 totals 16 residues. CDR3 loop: CASRPTGGFSKNIQYF. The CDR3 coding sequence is TGTGCCAGCAGACCTACAGGGGGCTTTTCCAAAAACATTCAGTACTTC.

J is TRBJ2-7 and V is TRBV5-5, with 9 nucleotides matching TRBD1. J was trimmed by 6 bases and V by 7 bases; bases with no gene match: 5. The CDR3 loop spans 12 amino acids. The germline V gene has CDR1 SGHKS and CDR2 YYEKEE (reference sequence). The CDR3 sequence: CASGTGRSEQYF. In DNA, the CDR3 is TGTGCCAGCGGGACAGGGAGGAGCGAGCAGTACTTC.

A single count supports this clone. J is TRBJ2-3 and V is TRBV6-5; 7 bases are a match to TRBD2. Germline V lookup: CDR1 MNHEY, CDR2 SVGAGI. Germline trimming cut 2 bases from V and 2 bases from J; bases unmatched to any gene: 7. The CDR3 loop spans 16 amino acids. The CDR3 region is CASSYLSAGDTDTQYF. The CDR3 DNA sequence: TGTGCCAGCAGTTACCTCTCGGCGGGAGACACAGATACGCAGTATTTT.

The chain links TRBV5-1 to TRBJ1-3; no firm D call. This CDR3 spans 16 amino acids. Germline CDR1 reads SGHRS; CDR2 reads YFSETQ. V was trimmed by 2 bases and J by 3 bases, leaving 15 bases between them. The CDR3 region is CASSFESSENGNTIYF. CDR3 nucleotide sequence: TGCGCCAGCAGCTTTGAATCGAGTGAGAATGGAAACACCATATATTTT.

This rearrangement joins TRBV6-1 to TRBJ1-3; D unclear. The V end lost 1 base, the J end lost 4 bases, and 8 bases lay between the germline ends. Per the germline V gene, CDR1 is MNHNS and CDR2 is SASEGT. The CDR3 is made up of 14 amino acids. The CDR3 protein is CASSEEMTGNTIYF. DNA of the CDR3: TGTGCCAGCAGTGAAGAGATGACCGGAAACACCATATATTTT.

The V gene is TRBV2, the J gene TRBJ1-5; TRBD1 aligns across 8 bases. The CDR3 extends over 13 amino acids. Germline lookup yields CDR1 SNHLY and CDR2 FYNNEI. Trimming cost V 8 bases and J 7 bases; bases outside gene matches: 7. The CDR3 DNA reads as TGTGCCAGCCGCGGACAGGGAGGGCAGCCCCAGCATTTT. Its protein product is CASRGQGGQPQHF.

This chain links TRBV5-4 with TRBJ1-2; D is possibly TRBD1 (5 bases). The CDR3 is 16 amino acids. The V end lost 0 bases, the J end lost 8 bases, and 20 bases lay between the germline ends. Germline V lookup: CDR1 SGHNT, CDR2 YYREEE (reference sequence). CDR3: CASSLAGWGRLGGYTF. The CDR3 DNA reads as TGTGCCAGCAGCTTGGCCGGGTGGGGCCGGCTCGGCGGCTACACCTTC.

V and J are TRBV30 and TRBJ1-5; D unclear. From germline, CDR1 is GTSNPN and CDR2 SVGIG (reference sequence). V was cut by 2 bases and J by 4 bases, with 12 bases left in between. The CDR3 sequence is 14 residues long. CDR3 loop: CAWSQGQRNQPQHF. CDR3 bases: TGTGCCTGGAGTCAAGGGCAGAGGAATCAGCCCCAGCATTTT. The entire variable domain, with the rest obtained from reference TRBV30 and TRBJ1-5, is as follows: SQTIHQWPATLVQPVGSPLSLECTVEGTSNPNLYWYRQAAGRGLQLLFYSVGIGQISSEVPQNLSASRPQDRQFILSSKKLLLSDSGFYLCAWSQGQRNQPQHFGDGTRLSIL.

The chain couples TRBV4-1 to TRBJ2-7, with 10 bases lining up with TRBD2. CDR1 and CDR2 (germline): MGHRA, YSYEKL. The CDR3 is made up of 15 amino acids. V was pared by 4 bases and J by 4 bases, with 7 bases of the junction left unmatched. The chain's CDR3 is CASSLSGTSEYEQYF. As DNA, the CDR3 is TGCGCCAGCAGCCTTTCCGGGACTAGCGAATACGAGCAGTACTTC.

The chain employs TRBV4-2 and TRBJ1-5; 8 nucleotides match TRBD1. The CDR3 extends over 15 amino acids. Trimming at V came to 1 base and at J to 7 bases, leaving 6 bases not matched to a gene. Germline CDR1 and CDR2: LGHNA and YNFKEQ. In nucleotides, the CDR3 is TGTGCCAGCAGCCAAGCGACAGGGGAAGGGCAGCCCCAGCATTTT. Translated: CASSQATGEGQPQHF.

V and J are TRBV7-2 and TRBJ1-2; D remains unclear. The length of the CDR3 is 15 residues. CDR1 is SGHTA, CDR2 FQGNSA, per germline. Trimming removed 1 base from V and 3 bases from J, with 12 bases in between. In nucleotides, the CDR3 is TGTGCCAGCAGCTTAGTGTTTGGGGATGACTATGGCTACACCTTC. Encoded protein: CASSLVFGDDYGYTF.

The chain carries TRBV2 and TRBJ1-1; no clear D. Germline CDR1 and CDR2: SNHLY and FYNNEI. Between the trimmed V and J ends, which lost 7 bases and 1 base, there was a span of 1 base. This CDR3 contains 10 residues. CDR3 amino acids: CASKNTEAFF. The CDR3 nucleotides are TGTGCCAGCAAGAACACTGAAGCTTTCTTT.

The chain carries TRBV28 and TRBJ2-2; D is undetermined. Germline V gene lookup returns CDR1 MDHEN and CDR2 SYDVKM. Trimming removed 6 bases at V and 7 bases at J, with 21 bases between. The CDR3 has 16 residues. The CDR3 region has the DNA TGTGCCAGCAGCGCGGTCGCAATCGGCTTGGGCGGGGAGCTGTTTTTT. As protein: CASSAVAIGLGGELFF.

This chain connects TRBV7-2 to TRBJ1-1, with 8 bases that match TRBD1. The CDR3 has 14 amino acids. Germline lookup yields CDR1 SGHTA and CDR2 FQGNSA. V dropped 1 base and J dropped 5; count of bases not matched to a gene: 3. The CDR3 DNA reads TGTGCCAGCAGCTTAGAGCAGGGGGCGACTGAAGCTTTCTTT. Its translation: CASSLEQGATEAFF.

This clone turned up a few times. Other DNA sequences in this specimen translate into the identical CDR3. CDR3 DNA sequence: TGTGCCTGGAGTTCACGAGGGGGGAACACTGAAGCTTTCTTT. This encodes CAWSSRGGNTEAFF. The chain employs TRBV30 and TRBJ1-1; TRBD1 is a possible D gene (6 bases). CDR1 GTSNPN and CDR2 SVGIG come from the germline V gene (reference sequence). Trimming pared 2 bases from V and 1 base from J, leaving 11 bases between. This CDR3 is built from 14 residues.

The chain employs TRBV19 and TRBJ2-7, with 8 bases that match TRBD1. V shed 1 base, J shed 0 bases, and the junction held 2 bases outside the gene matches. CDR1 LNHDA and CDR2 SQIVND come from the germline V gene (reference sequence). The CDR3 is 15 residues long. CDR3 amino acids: CASSIGQGTSYEQYF. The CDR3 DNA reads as TGTGCCAGTAGTATAGGACAGGGGACCTCCTACGAGCAGTACTTC.

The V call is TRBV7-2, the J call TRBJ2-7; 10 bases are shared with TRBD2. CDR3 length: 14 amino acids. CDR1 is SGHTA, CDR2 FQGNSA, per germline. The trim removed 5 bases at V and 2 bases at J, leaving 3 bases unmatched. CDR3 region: CASSRGLATYEQYF. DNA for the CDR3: TGTGCCAGCAGCCGGGGACTAGCGACCTACGAGCAGTACTTC.

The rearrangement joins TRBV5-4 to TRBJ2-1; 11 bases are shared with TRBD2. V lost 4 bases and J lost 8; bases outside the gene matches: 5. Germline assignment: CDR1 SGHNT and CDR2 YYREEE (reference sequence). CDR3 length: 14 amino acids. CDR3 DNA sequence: TGTGCCAGCAGCCCCCGACTAGCGGGGCATGAGCAGTTCTTC. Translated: CASSPRLAGHEQFF. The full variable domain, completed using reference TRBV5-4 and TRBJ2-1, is ETGVTQSPTHLIKTRGQQVTLRCSSQSGHNTVSWYQQALGQGPQFIFQYYREEENGRGNFPPRFSGLQFPNYSSELNVNALELDDSALYLCASSPRLAGHEQFFGPGTRLTVL.

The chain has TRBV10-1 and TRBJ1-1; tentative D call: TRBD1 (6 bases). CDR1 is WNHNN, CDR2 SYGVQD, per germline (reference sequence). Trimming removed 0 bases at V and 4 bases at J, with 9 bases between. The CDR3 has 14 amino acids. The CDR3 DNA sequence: TGCGCCAGCAGTGAGTCGGGGGGGCCCACTGAAGCTTTCTTT. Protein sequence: CASSESGGPTEAFF.

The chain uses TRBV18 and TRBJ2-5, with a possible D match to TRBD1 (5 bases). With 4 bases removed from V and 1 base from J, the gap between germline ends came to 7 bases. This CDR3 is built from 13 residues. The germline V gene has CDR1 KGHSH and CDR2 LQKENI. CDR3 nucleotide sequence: TGTGCCAGCTCACGACAGACCCAAGAGACCCAGTACTTC. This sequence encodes CASSRQTQETQYF.

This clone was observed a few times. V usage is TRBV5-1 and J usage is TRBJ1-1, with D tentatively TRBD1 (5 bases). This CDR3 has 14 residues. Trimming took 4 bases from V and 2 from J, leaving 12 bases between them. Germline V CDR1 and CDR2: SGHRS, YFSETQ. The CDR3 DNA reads TGCGCCAGCAGCCCAGGGAGCGGAAACACTGAAGCTTTCTTT. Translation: CASSPGSGNTEAFF.

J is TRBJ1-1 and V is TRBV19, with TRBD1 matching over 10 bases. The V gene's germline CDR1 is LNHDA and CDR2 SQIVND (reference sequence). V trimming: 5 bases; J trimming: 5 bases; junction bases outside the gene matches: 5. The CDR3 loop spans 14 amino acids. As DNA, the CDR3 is TGTGCCAGTAGTGACAGGGGGCGACGGACTGAAGCTTTCTTT. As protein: CASSDRGRRTEAFF.

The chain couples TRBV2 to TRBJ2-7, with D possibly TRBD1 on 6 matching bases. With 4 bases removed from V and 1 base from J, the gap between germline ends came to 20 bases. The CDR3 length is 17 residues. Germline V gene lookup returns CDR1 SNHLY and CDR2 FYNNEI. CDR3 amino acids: CASSGIFAGTLSYEQYF. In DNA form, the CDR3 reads TGTGCCAGCAGTGGAATTTTCGCCGGGACACTATCCTACGAGCAGTACTTC.

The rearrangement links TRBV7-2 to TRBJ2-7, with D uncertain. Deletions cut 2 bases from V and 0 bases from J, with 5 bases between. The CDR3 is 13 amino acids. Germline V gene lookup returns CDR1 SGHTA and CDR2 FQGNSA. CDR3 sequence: CASSLSPSYEQYF. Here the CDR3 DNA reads TGTGCCAGCAGCTTAAGCCCCTCCTACGAGCAGTACTTC.

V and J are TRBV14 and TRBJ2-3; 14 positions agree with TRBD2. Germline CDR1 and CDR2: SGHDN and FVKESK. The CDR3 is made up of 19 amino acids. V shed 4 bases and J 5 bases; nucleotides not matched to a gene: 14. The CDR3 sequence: CASSPWTSGGPISEDTQYF. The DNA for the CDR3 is TGTGCCAGCAGCCCTTGGACTAGCGGGGGGCCCATTAGCGAAGATACGCAGTATTTT.

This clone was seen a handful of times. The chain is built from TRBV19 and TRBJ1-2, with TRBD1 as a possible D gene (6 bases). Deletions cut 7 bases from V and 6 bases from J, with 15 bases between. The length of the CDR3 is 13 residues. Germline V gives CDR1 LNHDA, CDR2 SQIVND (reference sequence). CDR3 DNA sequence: TGTGCCAGTAACCTAGGGGGGATCCATGGCTACACCTTC. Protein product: CASNLGGIHGYTF.

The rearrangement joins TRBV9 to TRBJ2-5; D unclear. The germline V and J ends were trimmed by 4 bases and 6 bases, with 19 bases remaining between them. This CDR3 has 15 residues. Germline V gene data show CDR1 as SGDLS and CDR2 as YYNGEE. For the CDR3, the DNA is TGTGCCAGCAGCCCTCCCCACGGGTCATCACAGACCCAGTACTTC. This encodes CASSPPHGSSQTQYF.

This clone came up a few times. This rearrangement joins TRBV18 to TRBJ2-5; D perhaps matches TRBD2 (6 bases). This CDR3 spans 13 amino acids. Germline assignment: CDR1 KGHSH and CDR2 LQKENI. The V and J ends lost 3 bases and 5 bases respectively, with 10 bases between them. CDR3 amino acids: CASSPTRHETQYF. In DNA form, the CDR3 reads TGTGCCAGCTCACCGACTAGGCACGAGACCCAGTACTTC.

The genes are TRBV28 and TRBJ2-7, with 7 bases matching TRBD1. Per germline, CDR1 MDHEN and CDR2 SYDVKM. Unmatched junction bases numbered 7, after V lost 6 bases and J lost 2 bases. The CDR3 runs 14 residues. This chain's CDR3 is CASRPGQWTYEQYF. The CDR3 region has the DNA TGTGCCAGCAGGCCGGGACAGTGGACCTACGAGCAGTACTTC.

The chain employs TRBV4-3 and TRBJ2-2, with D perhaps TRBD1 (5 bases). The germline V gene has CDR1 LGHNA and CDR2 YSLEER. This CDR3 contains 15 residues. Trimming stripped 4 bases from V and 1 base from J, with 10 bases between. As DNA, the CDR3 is TGCGCCAGCAGCCCCTTTACAGGGAACACCGGGGAGCTGTTTTTT. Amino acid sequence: CASSPFTGNTGELFF.

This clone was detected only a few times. In DNA form, the CDR3 reads TGCGCCAGCAGCTCCGCAGGGAGCAATGAGCAGTTCTTC. It yields the protein CASSSAGSNEQFF. This chain links TRBV4-1 with TRBJ2-1; TRBD1 or TRBD2 may be the D gene (5 bases each). V lost 5 bases to trimming and J lost 6 bases, with 11 bases between them. Germline CDR1 is MGHRA and CDR2 is YSYEKL. This CDR3 spans 13 amino acids.